At least ten counts were recorded for the clone carrying this T cell receptor (beta chain). Its antigen remains unidentified. The lymph nodes were axillary draining lymph nodes from breast cancer patients. This entry is derived from a study of breast tumors, draining lymph nodes, adjacent tissues. Study results and limitations: Tumor and nontumor repertoires were significantly more similar in luminal-like than in basal-like breast cancer. Tumor TCR diversity was below lymph nodes but above nontumor tissue. Data only fit, rather than demonstrated, lymph node origin of most tumor T cells. The data were judged consistent with most tumor T cells coming from lymph node and expanding in tumor.

The V gene's germline CDR1 is SGHRS and CDR2 YFSETQ. Trimming removed 4 bases from V and 3 bases from J; junction bases left unmatched: 5. This CDR3 has 14 residues. TCRdb passed the multiplex PCR reads through MiXCR, listing each CDR3 protein once. The sample lists some 200,000 distinct CDR3 sequences, around 33% occurring once. This receptor was obtained from a female donor with breast cancer. Some clones in this sample may be carry-over from other donors' samples. Sequencing was done on a sample of axillary lymph node tissue. J is TRBJ2-7 and V is TRBV5-1; 9 nucleotides align to TRBD1. The CDR3 DNA sequence: TGCGCCAGCAGCCCGGGACAGGGAGGCTACGAGCAGTACTTC. Protein sequence: CASSPGQGGYEQYF.